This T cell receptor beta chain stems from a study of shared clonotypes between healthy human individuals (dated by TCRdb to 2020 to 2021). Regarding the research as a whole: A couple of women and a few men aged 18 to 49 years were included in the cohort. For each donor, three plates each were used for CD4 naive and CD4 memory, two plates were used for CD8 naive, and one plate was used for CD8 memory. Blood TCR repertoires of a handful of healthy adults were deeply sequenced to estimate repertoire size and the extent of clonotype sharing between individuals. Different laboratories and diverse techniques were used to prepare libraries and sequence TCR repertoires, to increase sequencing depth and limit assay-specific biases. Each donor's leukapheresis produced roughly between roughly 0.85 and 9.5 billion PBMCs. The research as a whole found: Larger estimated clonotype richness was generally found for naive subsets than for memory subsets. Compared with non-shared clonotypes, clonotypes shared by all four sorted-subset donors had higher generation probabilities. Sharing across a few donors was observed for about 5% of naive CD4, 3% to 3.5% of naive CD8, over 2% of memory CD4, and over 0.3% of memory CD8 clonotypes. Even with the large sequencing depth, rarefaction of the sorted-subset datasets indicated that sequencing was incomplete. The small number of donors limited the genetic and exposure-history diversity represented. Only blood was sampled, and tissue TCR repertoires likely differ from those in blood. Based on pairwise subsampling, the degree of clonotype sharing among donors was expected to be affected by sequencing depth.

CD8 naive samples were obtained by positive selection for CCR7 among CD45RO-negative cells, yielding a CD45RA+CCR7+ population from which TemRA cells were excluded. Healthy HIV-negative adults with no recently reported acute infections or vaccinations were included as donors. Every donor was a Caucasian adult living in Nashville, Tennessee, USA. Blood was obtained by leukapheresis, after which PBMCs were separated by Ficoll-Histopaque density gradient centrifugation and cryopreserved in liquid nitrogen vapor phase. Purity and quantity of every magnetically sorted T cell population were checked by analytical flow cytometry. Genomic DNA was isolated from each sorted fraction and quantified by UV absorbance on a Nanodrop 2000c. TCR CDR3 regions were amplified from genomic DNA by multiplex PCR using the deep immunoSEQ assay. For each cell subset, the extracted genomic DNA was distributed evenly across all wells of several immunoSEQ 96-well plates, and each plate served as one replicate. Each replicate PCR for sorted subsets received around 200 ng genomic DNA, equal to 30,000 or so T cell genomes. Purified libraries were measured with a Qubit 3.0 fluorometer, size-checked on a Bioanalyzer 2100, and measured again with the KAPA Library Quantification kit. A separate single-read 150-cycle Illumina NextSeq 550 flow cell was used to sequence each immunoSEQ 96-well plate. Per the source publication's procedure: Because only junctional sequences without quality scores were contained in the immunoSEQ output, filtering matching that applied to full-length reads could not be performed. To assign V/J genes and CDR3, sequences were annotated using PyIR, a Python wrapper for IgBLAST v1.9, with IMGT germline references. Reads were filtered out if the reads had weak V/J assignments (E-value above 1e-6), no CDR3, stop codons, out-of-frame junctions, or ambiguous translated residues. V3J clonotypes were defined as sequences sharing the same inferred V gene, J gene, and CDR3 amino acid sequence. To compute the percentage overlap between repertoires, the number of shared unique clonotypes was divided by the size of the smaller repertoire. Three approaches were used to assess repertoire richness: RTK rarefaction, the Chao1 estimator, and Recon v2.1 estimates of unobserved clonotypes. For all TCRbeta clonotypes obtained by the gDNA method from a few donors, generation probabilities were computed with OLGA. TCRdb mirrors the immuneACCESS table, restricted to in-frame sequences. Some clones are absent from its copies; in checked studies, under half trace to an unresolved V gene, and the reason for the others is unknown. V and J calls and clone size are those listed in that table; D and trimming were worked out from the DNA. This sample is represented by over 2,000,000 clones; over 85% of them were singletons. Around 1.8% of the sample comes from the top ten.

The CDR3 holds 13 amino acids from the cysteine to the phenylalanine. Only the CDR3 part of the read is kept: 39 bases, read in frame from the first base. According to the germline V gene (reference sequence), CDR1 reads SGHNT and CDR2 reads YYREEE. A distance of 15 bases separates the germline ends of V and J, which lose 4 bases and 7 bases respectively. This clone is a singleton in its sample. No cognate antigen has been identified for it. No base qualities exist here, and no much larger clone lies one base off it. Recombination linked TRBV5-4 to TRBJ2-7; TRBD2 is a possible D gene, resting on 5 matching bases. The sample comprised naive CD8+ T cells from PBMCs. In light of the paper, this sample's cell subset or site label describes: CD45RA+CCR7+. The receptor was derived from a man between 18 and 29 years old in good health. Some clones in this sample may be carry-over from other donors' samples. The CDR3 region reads CASSGAEFREQYF. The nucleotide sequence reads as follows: TGTGCCAGCAGCGGAGCGGAGTTTAGGGAGCAGTACTTC. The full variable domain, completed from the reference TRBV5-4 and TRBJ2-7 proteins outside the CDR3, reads ETGVTQSPTHLIKTRGQQVTLRCSSQSGHNTVSWYQQALGQGPQFIFQYYREEENGRGNFPPRFSGLQFPNYSSELNVNALELDDSALYLCASSGAEFREQYFGPGTRLTVT.